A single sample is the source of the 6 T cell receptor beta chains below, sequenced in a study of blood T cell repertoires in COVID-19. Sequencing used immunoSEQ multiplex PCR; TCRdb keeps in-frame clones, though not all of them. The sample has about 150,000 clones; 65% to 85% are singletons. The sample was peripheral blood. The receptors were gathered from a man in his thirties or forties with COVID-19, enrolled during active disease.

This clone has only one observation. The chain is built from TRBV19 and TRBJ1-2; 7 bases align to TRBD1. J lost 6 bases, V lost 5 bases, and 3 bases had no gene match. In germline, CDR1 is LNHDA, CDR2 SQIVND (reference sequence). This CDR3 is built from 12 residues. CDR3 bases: TGTGCCAGTAGTGCAACAGGGGATGGCTACACCTTC. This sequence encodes CASSATGDGYTF.

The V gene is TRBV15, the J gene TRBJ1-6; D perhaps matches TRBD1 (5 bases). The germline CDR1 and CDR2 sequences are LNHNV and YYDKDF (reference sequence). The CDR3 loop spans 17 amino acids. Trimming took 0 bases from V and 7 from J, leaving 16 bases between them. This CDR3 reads CATSRDDPRARNSPLHF. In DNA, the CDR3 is TGTGCCACCAGCAGAGATGACCCCAGGGCAAGAAATTCACCCCTCCACTTT.

The CDR3 DNA reads as TGCGCCAGCAGCTTGGGCGGCAGGGGGGACCAGCCCCAGCATTTT. Its protein product is CASSLGGRGDQPQHF. The V and J genes are TRBV5-1 and TRBJ1-5; 7 bases align to TRBD1. This CDR3 spans 15 amino acids. Losses at the gene ends were 0 bases for V and 7 bases for J; bases not matched to a gene: 7. Germline lookup yields CDR1 SGHRS and CDR2 YFSETQ.

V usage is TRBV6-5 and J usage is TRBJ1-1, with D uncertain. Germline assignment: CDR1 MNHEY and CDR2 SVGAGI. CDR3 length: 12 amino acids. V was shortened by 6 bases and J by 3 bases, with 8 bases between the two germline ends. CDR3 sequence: CASSRGYTEAFF. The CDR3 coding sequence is TGTGCCAGCAGCCGCGGGTACACTGAAGCTTTCTTT.

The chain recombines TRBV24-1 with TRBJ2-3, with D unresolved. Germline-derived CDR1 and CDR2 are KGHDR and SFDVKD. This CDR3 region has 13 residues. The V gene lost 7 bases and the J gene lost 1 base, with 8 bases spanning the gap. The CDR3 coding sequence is TGTGCCACCAGCCCTAGAGGCACAGATACGCAGTATTTT. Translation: CATSPRGTDTQYF.

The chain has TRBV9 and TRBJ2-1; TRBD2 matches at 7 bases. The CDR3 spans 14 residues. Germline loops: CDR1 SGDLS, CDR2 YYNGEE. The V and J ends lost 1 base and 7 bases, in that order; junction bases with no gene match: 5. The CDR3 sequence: CASSVTRRGNEQFF. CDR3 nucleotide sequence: TGTGCCAGCAGCGTAACCCGGCGGGGGAATGAGCAGTTCTTC.